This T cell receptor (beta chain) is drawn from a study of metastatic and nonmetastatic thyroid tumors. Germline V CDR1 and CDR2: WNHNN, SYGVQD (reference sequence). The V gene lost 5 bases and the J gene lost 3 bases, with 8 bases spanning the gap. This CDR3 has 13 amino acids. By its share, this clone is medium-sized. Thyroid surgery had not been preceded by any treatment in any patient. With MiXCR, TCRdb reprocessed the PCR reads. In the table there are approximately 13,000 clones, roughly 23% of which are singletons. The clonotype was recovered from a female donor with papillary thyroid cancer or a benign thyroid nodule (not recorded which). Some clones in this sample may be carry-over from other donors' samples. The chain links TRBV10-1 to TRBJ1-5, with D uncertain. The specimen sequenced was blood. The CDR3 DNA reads TGCGCCAGCAGTCCACGGAACAATCAGCCCCAGCATTTT. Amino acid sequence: CASSPRNNQPQHF.